The 13 T cell receptor beta chains below all came from one sample that was sequenced in a study of CD8+CD57+ T cells in acquired aplastic anemia. All sequencing subjects had displayed CD8+CD57+ cell expansion on flow cytometry. The TCR beta profiling, which covered VDJ combination and CDR3 sequence, was carried out using genomic DNA as the template. TCRdb reprocessed the reads via MiXCR and lists one record per CDR3 protein. The sample records roughly 170,000 distinct CDR3 sequences, roughly 50% being singletons. The sample comprised sorted CD4+, CD8+, or CD8+CD57+ T cells (not recorded which) from PBMCs. The source of these receptors is a human donor with aplastic anemia.

The chain combines TRBV4-2 with TRBJ1-2; D perhaps matches TRBD1 (6 bases). The V end lost 0 bases, the J end lost 4 bases, and 12 bases lay between the germline ends. CDR3 size: 15 residues. CDR1 LGHNA and CDR2 YNFKEQ come from the germline V gene. The CDR3 protein is CASSQDLETGYGYTF. CDR3 sequence (DNA): TGTGCCAGCAGCCAAGATCTAGAGACAGGCTATGGCTACACCTTC.

Of note for this clonotype: A read error may produce the germline difference seen at one junction end. The chain recombines TRBV6-1 with TRBJ1-1; D unclear. This CDR3 region has 14 residues. In germline, CDR1 is MNHNS, CDR2 SASEGT. The CDR3 protein is CASKTGLMNTEALF. CDR3 nucleotides: TGTGCCAGCAAGACCGGGTTAATGAACACTGAAGCTCTCTTT.

The CDR3 DNA reads as TGTGCCAGCAGCGAACCACCGGGACTAGCGGCAGGTGAGCAGTTCTTC. Translation: CASSEPPGLAAGEQFF. The J gene is TRBJ2-1, the V gene TRBV11-1; 11 bases map to TRBD2. The germline gives CDR1 SGHAT, CDR2 FQDESV (reference sequence). With V trimmed by 5 bases and J by 9 bases, 12 bases remained unmatched. This CDR3 spans 16 amino acids.

This clonotype was picked up many times. The gene calls are TRBV9 and TRBJ2-3; 10 bases align to TRBD2. The CDR3 is made up of 15 amino acids. Trimming took 5 bases from V and 1 from J; bases not matched to a gene: 4. Germline assignment: CDR1 SGDLS and CDR2 YYNGEE. CDR3 sequence (DNA): TGTGCCAGCAGAGCAGGACTAGCGGGCACAGATACGCAGTATTTT. Encoded protein: CASRAGLAGTDTQYF.

V usage is TRBV2 and J usage is TRBJ1-1; D is undetermined. Trimming took 1 base from V and 6 from J, leaving 9 bases between them. Germline CDR1 SNHLY, CDR2 FYNNEI. The CDR3 covers 13 residues. The CDR3 is CASSEDGRSEAFF. The DNA for the CDR3 is TGTGCCAGCAGTGAAGACGGACGCTCTGAAGCTTTCTTT. The full variable domain, completed using reference TRBV2 and TRBJ1-1, is EPEVTQTPSHQVTQMGQEVILRCVPISNHLYFYWYRQILGQKVEFLVSFYNNEISEKSEIFDDQFSVERPDGSNFTLKIRSTKLEDSAMYFCASSEDGRSEAFFGQGTRLTVV.

CDR3 loop: CSAVDFSNQPQHF. In DNA, the CDR3 is TGCAGTGCCGTGGACTTTAGCAATCAGCCCCAGCATTTT. The rearrangement links TRBV20-1 to TRBJ1-5; D is undetermined. CDR3 size: 13 residues. Germline-derived CDR1 and CDR2 are DFQATT and SNEGSKA (reference sequence). V lost 6 bases and J lost 0, with 9 bases in between.

The V gene is TRBV29-1, the J gene TRBJ2-1; D remains ambiguous. Germline V gives CDR1 SQVTM, CDR2 ANQGSEA. V lost 4 bases to trimming and J lost 4 bases, with 5 bases between them. CDR3 length: 11 residues. The CDR3 nucleotides are TGCAGCGTTGTGCGGTACAATGAGCAGTTCTTC. This gives the protein CSVVRYNEQFF.

The chain is built from TRBV6-1 and TRBJ1-5; D is undetermined. The CDR3 length is 13 residues. Trimming removed 6 bases from V and 2 bases from J, with 8 bases in between. Germline lookup yields CDR1 MNHNS and CDR2 SASEGT. CDR3 coding DNA: TGTGCCAGCAGCCGGGTGGGCAATCAGCCCCAGCATTTT. Translation: CASSRVGNQPQHF.

The chain links TRBV7-9 to TRBJ1-2, with D maybe TRBD1 (6 bases). Germline-derived CDR1 and CDR2 are SEHNR and FQNEAQ (reference sequence). Trimming shortened V by 1 base and J by 7 bases, and 16 bases separated the two germline ends. The CDR3 is 15 residues long. CDR3 in amino acids: CASSLVGAGAGGYTF. CDR3 in DNA: TGTGCCAGCAGCTTAGTAGGAGCAGGGGCGGGTGGCTACACCTTC.

CDR3: CSASGNEFGGYTF. The CDR3, as DNA: TGCAGTGCTAGCGGTAACGAGTTTGGAGGCTACACCTTC. V usage is TRBV20-1 and J usage is TRBJ1-2; no definite D call. Germline CDR1 reads DFQATT; CDR2 reads SNEGSKA (reference sequence). The ends were cut back, 3 bases at V and 8 bases at J, with 16 bases in the middle. The CDR3 is 13 amino acids.

Concerning this clonotype itself: This CDR3 fails to terminate in the conserved phenylalanine or tryptophan, so it likely reflects a read error. The chain is built from TRBV4-2 and TRBJ2-7, with a possible D match to TRBD2 (5 bases). Germline CDR1 is LGHNA and CDR2 is YNFKEQ. V shed 4 bases and J shed 2 bases, with 18 bases lying between them. This CDR3 region has 16 residues. The CDR3 DNA follows: TGTGCCAGCAGCCCATCAGAGGGAGCCTCAACCTACGAGCAGTACCTC. Translated, it gives CASSPSEGASTYEQYL.

This clonotype was found many times. The chain recombines TRBV14 with TRBJ2-2; D call uncertain. The CDR3 spans 12 residues. The germline V and J ends were trimmed by 4 bases and 14 bases, with 14 bases remaining between them. CDR1 is SGHDN, CDR2 FVKESK, per germline. The CDR3 loop is CASSLRFPLLFF. The CDR3 DNA is TGTGCCAGCAGCCTAAGGTTCCCGCTTCTGTTTTTT. The whole variable domain, filled in from reference TRBV14 and TRBJ2-2, reads EAGVTQFPSHSVIEKGQTVTLRCDPISGHDNLYWYRRVMGKEIKFLLHFVKESKQDESGMPNNRFLAERTGGTYSTLKVQPAELEDSGVYFCASSLRFPLLFFGEGSRLTVL.

This clonotype was detected ten times or more. This chain joins TRBV15 and TRBJ2-1; 7 positions match TRBD2. The germline CDR1 and CDR2 sequences are LNHNV and YYDKDF (reference sequence). This CDR3 spans 16 amino acids. The junction had 8 bases not matched to a gene; V was cut back by 3 bases and J by 3 bases. CDR3 DNA sequence: TGTGCCACCAGCAGGGGGAGGGGATCGCTCTACAATGAGCAGTTCTTC. Protein: CATSRGRGSLYNEQFF.